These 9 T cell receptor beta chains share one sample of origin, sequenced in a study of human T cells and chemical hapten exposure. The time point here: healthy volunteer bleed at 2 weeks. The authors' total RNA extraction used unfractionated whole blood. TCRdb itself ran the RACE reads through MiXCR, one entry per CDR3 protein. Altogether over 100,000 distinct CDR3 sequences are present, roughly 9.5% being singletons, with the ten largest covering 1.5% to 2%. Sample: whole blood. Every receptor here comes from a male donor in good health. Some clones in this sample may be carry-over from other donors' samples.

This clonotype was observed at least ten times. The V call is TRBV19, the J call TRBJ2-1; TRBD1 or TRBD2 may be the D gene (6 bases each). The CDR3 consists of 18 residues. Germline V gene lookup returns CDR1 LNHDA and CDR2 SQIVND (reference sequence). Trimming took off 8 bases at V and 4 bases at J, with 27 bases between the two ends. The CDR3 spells CASHGGLTTGTQYNEQFF. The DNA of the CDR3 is TGTGCCAGTCATGGGGGACTCACCACCGGGACACAATACAATGAGCAGTTCTTC.

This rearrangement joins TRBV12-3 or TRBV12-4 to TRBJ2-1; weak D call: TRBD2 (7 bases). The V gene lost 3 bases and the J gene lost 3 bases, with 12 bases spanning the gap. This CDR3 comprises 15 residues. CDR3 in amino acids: CASSLRGGLYNEQFF. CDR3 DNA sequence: TGTGCCAGCAGTTTGAGGGGGGGCCTCTACAATGAGCAGTTCTTC.

CDR3 DNA sequence: TGTGCCAGCACCCGCCGGGGTACAACCGGGGAGCTGTTTTTT. Protein product: CASTRRGTTGELFF. The chain carries TRBV7-2 and TRBJ2-2; D is perhaps TRBD2 (5 bases). Germline loops: CDR1 SGHTA, CDR2 FQGNSA. CDR3 length equals 14 residues. Trimming took 7 bases from V and 5 from J, leaving 14 bases between them.

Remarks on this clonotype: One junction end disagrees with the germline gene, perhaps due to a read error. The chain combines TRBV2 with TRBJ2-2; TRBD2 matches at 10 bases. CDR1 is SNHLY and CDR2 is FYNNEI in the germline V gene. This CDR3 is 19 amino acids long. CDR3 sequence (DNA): TGTGCCAGCGCTCTTAGTAGGGCTAGCGGGGGAGCGAACGCCGGGGAGCTGTTTTTT. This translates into CASALSRASGGANAGELFF.

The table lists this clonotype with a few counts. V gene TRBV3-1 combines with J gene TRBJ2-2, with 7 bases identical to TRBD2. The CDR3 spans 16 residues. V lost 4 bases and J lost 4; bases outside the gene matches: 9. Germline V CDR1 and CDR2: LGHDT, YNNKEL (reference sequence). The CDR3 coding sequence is TGTGCCAGCAGCCCCACACCTAGCGGTGGCACCGGGGAGCTGTTTTTT. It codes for CASSPTPSGGTGELFF.

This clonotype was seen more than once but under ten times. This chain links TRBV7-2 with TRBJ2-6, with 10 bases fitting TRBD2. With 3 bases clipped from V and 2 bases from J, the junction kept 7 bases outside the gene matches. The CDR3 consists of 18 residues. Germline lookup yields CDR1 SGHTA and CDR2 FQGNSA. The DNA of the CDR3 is TGTGCCAGCAGCTTTAGGAGCGGGAGGGCCACTGGGGCCAACGTCCTGACTTTC. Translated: CASSFRSGRATGANVLTF.

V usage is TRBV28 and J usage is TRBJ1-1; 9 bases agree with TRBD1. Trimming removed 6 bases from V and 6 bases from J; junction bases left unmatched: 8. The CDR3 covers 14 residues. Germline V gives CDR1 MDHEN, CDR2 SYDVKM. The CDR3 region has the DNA TGTGCCAGCAGCCTGGACAGGGGTCCCGCTGAAGCTTTCTTT. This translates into CASSLDRGPAEAFF.

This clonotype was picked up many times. The CDR3 DNA sequence: TGTGCCACCAGCAGAGCTAGCGGGTCGGGAGGGAATGAGCAGTTCTTC. Its translation is CATSRASGSGGNEQFF. The chain combines TRBV15 with TRBJ2-1; 8 bases match TRBD2. The germline V gene encodes CDR1 LNHNV and CDR2 YYDKDF (reference sequence). This CDR3 has 16 amino acids. V lost 1 base, J lost 7 bases, and 9 bases stayed unmatched.

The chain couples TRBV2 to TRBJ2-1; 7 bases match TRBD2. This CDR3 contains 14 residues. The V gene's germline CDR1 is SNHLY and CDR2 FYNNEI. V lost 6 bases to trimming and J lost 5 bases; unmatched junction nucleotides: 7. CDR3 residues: CASRAPSGNNEQFF. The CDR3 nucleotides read TGTGCCAGCAGGGCCCCTAGCGGCAACAATGAGCAGTTCTTC.